This TCR beta chain is drawn from a study of post-analysis software for immune sequencing data. Study summary: The disease courses covered relapsing-remitting, secondary progressive and progressive-relapsing multiple sclerosis.

The V gene end was trimmed by 1 base and the J gene end by 15 bases; junction bases not matched to a gene: 12. CDR1 and CDR2 (germline): KGHSH, LQKENI. The CDR3 runs to 14 residues. The TCR beta cDNA libraries contained unique molecular identifiers. One entry per CDR3 protein, called by TCRdb with MiXCR from the PCR reads. The sample shows 400,000 to 500,000 distinct CDR3 sequences, 39% of them seen only once. Only one count was recorded for this clonotype. Its antigen is unidentified. Overall study findings and caveats: Batch-mates among the samples co-clustered strongly by F measure. Multiple sclerosis was associated with a significant reduction in normalized Chao1 diversity relative to controls. Controls had lower frequencies than patients of about five TRBV segments, which included TRBV5-6, TRBV5-1 and TRBV20-1.

The clonotype comes from a girl aged 2-10 years with multiple sclerosis. The J gene is TRBJ2-4, the V gene TRBV18, with TRBD1 matching 7 bases. Sequencing was done on a sample of blood. Written as DNA, the CDR3 is TGTGCCAGCTCACCACTAGGGACAGCCCCGAATAGGTACTTC. Encoded protein: CASSPLGTAPNRYF. The full variable domain, in which reference TRBV18 and TRBJ2-4 provide the parts outside the CDR3, is NAGVMQNPRHLVRRRGQEARLRCSPMKGHSHVYWYRQLPEEGLKFMVYLQKENIIDESGMPKERFSAEFPKEGPSILRIQQVVRGDSAAYFCASSPLGTAPNRYFGAGTRLSVL.